This entry lists 2 T cell receptor beta chains sequenced from one sample in a study of blood T cell repertoires in COVID-19. Sequencing used immunoSEQ multiplex PCR; TCRdb keeps in-frame clones, though not all of them. This table holds about 250,000 clones, around 84% found once. Sequenced input: PBMCs or T cells enriched from blood (not recorded which). Receptors originate from a middle-aged man who had recovered from COVID-19.

This chain links TRBV7-6 with TRBJ2-4; 11 bases map to TRBD2. Germline V gene sequence: CDR1 SGHVS, CDR2 FNYEAQ. The CDR3 length is 16 residues. V gave up 7 bases and J gave up 7 bases; unmatched junction bases: 12. CDR3: CASTPMTSGARNIQYF. The DNA of the CDR3 is TGTGCCAGCACCCCTATGACTAGCGGGGCTAGGAACATTCAGTACTTC.

The V gene is TRBV28, the J gene TRBJ1-1; D gene uncertain. Trimming pared 6 bases from V and 0 bases from J, leaving 11 bases between. Germline V gene data show CDR1 as MDHEN and CDR2 as SYDVKM. The CDR3 is 14 amino acids. This chain's CDR3 is CASRPTELNTEAFF. CDR3 in DNA: TGTGCCAGCAGACCAACAGAGCTGAACACTGAAGCTTTCTTT.